Listed here are 11 T cell receptor beta chains from one sample, sequenced in a study of lymphopenia after photon versus proton radiotherapy. Measured with immunoSEQ multiplex PCR; TCRdb has only the in-frame clones, and not every one. The profile shows about 3,800 clones, around 69% of them singletons. The sequences come from peripheral blood, collected from a patient treated with proton-based radiotherapy. The receptors here all came from a man of 80 years or more with esophageal cancer.

To note about this clone: A single base is all that separates this from a far larger clone, so a read error is likely. Other DNA sequences of this sample code for an identical CDR3. CDR3 sequence reads: CASSITGQPKVNTEAFF. The CDR3 bases are TGTGCCAGCAGCATAACGGGACAGCCGAAAGTGAACACTGAAGCTTTCTTT. The chain uses TRBV21-1 and TRBJ1-1; TRBD1, the table's D call, was not compared with the DNA. TRBV21-1 counts as a pseudogene. This CDR3 comprises 17 residues.

The gene calls are TRBV6-6 and TRBJ1-1, with TRBD1 identical over 7 bases. With V trimmed by 6 bases and J by 0 bases, 4 bases remained unmatched. The germline V gene has CDR1 MNHNY and CDR2 SVGAGI (reference sequence). The CDR3 consists of 14 residues. The CDR3 coding sequence is TGTGCCAGCAGCGACAGGGCGATGAACACTGAAGCTTTCTTT. Its protein is CASSDRAMNTEAFF.

The genes are TRBV29-1 and TRBJ2-3; 10 bases fit TRBD1. From germline, CDR1 is SQVTM and CDR2 ANQGSEA. J was trimmed by 3 bases and V by 6 bases; bases with no gene match: 9. CDR3 length: 15 residues. The DNA for the CDR3 is TGCAGCGTAGCCGACAGGGGGCGAAGAACAGATACGCAGTATTTT. Its translation: CSVADRGRRTDTQYF.

The chain employs TRBV11-3 and TRBJ1-1, with D uncertain. Per germline, CDR1 SGHNT and CDR2 YENEEA. This CDR3 is built from 12 residues. V lost 1 base, J lost 7 bases, and 7 bases lay in between. The CDR3: CASSLVGSEAFF. The CDR3 coding sequence is TGTGCCAGCAGCTTAGTTGGCAGTGAAGCTTTCTTT.

There are a few counts of this clone. In DNA, the CDR3 is TGTGCCAGCAGTTACTCACAGGGTCGGTACGAGCAGTACTTC. Protein sequence: CASSYSQGRYEQYF. The rearrangement joins TRBV6-5 to TRBJ2-7, with a weak D call TRBD1 (6 bases). CDR1 and CDR2 (germline): MNHEY, SVGAGI. The CDR3 is 14 amino acids. Trimming took 0 bases from V and 4 from J, leaving 10 bases between them.

The V call is TRBV19, the J call TRBJ2-7; 7 bases are shared with TRBD2. J was trimmed by 3 bases and V by 1 base; bases with no gene match: 0. The CDR3 totals 13 residues. Germline loops: CDR1 LNHDA, CDR2 SQIVND (reference sequence). In nucleotides, the CDR3 is TGTGCCAGTAGTATAGCTAGCGGCTACGAGCAGTACTTC. Encoded protein: CASSIASGYEQYF.

This clone was detected a few times. The rearrangement joins TRBV7-1 to TRBJ2-7; weak D call: TRBD1 (6 bases). TRBV7-1 is reported as an ORF; its role is uncertain. The V gene lost 7 bases and the J gene lost 2 bases, with 15 bases spanning the gap. This CDR3 comprises 14 residues. The CDR3 DNA sequence: TGTGCCAGCAATCGTAGACAGGCCCCCTACGAGCAGTACTTC. It yields the protein CASNRRQAPYEQYF.

The chain links TRBV11-2 to TRBJ2-1, with a weak D call TRBD2 (5 bases). V gave up 5 bases and J gave up 6 bases, with 8 bases separating them. CDR1 and CDR2 from the germline V gene are SGHAT and FQNNGV. This CDR3 has 12 amino acids. DNA for the CDR3: TGTGCCAGCAGCCCGAGCGGCAATGAGCAGTTCTTC. Its protein is CASSPSGNEQFF.

The CDR3: CASSVERGVRAQYF. Written as DNA, the CDR3 is TGTGCCAGCAGCGTCGAGCGGGGGGTCCGGGCCCAGTACTTC. V is TRBV6-5 and J is TRBJ2-5; 9 bases fit TRBD2. Germline V gene sequence: CDR1 MNHEY, CDR2 SVGAGI. This CDR3 is built from 14 residues. The ends lost 6 bases at V and 9 bases at J; junction bases unmatched: 11.

This clone was counted a few times. The rearrangement joins TRBV12-5 to TRBJ2-7; 10 bases align to TRBD1. The V segment lost 0 bases and the J segment 5 bases; nucleotides outside the gene matches: 10. This CDR3 has 17 residues. Germline V CDR1 and CDR2: LGHNT, FRNRAP. This chain's CDR3 is CASGLVITDRGHNEQYF. CDR3 DNA sequence: TGTGCTAGTGGTTTGGTTATAACCGACAGGGGGCACAACGAGCAGTACTTC.

This rearrangement joins TRBV2 to TRBJ2-1; D is unclear. The CDR3 sequence is 11 residues long. V lost 2 bases to trimming and J lost 10 bases, with 6 bases between them. Germline V gene sequence: CDR1 SNHLY, CDR2 FYNNEI. Here the CDR3 DNA reads TGTGCCAGCAGTGAATTCGAGGAGCAGTTCTTC. The encoded protein is CASSEFEEQFF.